This T cell receptor beta chain was obtained from a study of graft-versus-host responses after intestinal transplantation. General study points: Early declines in HvG clones that occurred post-transplant were associated with peak circulating GvH clone levels.

V lost 4 bases, J lost 3 bases, and 4 bases stayed unmatched. Germline CDR1 reads SGHAT; CDR2 reads FQNNGV. The CDR3 length is 15 residues. Measured with immunoSEQ multiplex PCR; TCRdb has only the in-frame clones, and not every one. The data hold 90,000 to 95,000 clones, with about 93% observed a single time. In regard to this clone: Its antigen is as yet unknown. Other nucleotide sequences from this sample produce the same CDR3.

V and J are TRBV11-2 and TRBJ2-1; 9 nucleotides line up with TRBD2. The sequenced sample was unstimulated CD8+ T cells sorted from spleen or lymph node cells, obtained before intestinal transplant. This sequence was found in a human donor who received an intestinal transplant. The CDR3 is CASSSIAGDYNEQFF. The CDR3 DNA sequence: TGTGCCAGCAGCTCTATAGCGGGAGACTACAATGAGCAGTTCTTC.